A single sample gave rise to the 29 T cell receptor beta chains below, sequenced in a study of CD8 T cells in Susac syndrome (dated by TCRdb to the late 2010s). The library was made by the immunoSEQ multiplex PCR assay. RNA was extracted using the RNeasy kit, and roughly 0.5 to 1 microgram was reverse transcribed with random hexamers. The raw public reads went through TCRdb reprocessing: fastp at Q25, MiXCR clone calling, in-frame beta chains kept. Identical CDR3 proteins give one entry, which carries the most common genes and DNA. In all, the sample holds tens of thousands of distinct CDR3 sequences, and roughly 95% of those were seen once. Roughly 0.45% of the sample belongs to the ten largest clones. The sequenced sample was CD8+ T cells from PBMCs. Every receptor here comes from a human donor with Susac syndrome.

V usage is TRBV7-9 and J usage is TRBJ2-2, with TRBD2 identical over 12 bases. The germline V gene encodes CDR1 SEHNR and CDR2 FQNEAQ (reference sequence). With 3 bases clipped from V and 3 bases from J, the junction kept 5 bases outside the gene matches. This CDR3 region has 17 residues. The CDR3 is CASSFPTSGGYTGELFF. CDR3 nucleotide sequence: TGTGCCAGCAGCTTCCCGACTAGCGGGGGATACACCGGGGAGCTGTTTTTT.

The rearrangement joins TRBV11-2 to TRBJ2-7; 8 bases fit TRBD2. J gave up 2 bases and V 8 bases, and 23 bases lay outside the gene matches. The CDR3 consists of 19 residues. Germline V gives CDR1 SGHAT, CDR2 FQNNGV. CDR3 DNA: TGTGCCAGCGCCGGTGCCGGGAGGGGCCAACCAAAAGCTCCCTACGAGCAGTACTTC. Protein: CASAGAGRGQPKAPYEQYF.

This chain connects TRBV14 to TRBJ2-1; 11 nucleotides match TRBD2. The CDR3 runs to 18 residues. V lost 0 bases to trimming and J lost 0 bases; unmatched junction nucleotides: 4. CDR1 and CDR2 from the germline V gene are SGHDN and FVKESK. The CDR3 sequence: CASSQDRLAGSSYNEQFF. CDR3 bases: TGTGCCAGCAGCCAAGATAGACTAGCGGGGAGCTCCTACAATGAGCAGTTCTTC.

The V and J genes are TRBV7-9 and TRBJ2-4, with D possibly being TRBD2 (6 bases). Trimming removed 3 bases from V and 0 bases from J, with 18 bases in between. Germline CDR1 and CDR2: SEHNR and FQNEAQ (reference sequence). The CDR3 runs 18 residues. CDR3 loop: CASSFLSRGTRAKNIQYF. In nucleotides, the CDR3 is TGTGCCAGCAGCTTTCTGTCCCGCGGGACCAGAGCCAAAAACATTCAGTACTTC.

As concerns this clonotype: Its ends do not fully match the called genes, so a read error is possible. This chain uses TRBV7-7 with TRBJ2-1; 10 bases agree with TRBD1. Germline V gene sequence: CDR1 SSHAT, CDR2 FNYEAQ (reference sequence). This CDR3 is 14 amino acids long. The CDR3 nucleotides are TGTGCTAGCAGCTTAAGACAGGGGGCCGGTGAGCAGTTCTTC. Protein product: CASSLRQGAGEQFF.

This chain joins TRBV11-2 and TRBJ1-4, with D unclear. Trimming pared 5 bases from V and 5 bases from J, leaving 12 bases between. The CDR3 runs 14 residues. Germline CDR1 reads SGHAT; CDR2 reads FQNNGV. The CDR3 DNA follows: TGTGCCAGCAGCGCCAAGGACGGGAATGAAAAACTGTTTTTT. Translating it yields CASSAKDGNEKLFF. Filled out from reference TRBV11-2 and TRBJ1-4, the complete variable domain reads EAGVAQSPRYKIIEKRQSVAFWCNPISGHATLYWYQQILGQGPKLLIQFQNNGVVDDSQLPKDRFSAERLKGVDSTLKIQPAKLEDSAVYLCASSAKDGNEKLFFGSGTQLSVL.

J is TRBJ2-3 and V is TRBV29-1; tentatively, D is TRBD2 (7 bases). Trimming removed 3 bases from V and 9 bases from J, with 13 bases in between. Germline values: CDR1 SQVTM, CDR2 ANQGSEA. This CDR3 has 12 residues. CDR3 DNA sequence: TGCAGCGTTGAGGGGGGGGCAGGGACGCAGTATTTT. As protein: CSVEGGAGTQYF.

V and J are TRBV7-8 and TRBJ2-1; TRBD1 agrees at 9 bases. The length of the CDR3 is 15 residues. The junction had 9 bases not matched to a gene; V was cut back by 6 bases and J by 6 bases. Germline V lookup: CDR1 SGHVS, CDR2 FQNEAQ. This CDR3 reads CASRDPGQGANEQFF. Written as DNA, the CDR3 is TGTGCCAGCAGGGATCCGGGACAGGGTGCCAATGAGCAGTTCTTC.

The V call is TRBV6-1, the J call TRBJ1-1; 8 bases align to TRBD1. Germline trimming cut 2 bases from V and 3 bases from J; bases unmatched to any gene: 8. CDR1 MNHNS and CDR2 SASEGT come from the germline V gene. The CDR3 is 16 residues long. The DNA of the CDR3 is TGTGCCAGCAGTGAATTCCCAGGGGGCAGTGACACTGAAGCTTTCTTT. It translates to CASSEFPGGSDTEAFF.

This clonotype was seen a single time. The gene calls are TRBV10-3 and TRBJ1-5, with a tentative D call TRBD1 (6 bases). The germline V and J ends were trimmed by 8 bases and 4 bases, with 12 bases remaining between them. CDR1 and CDR2 from the germline V gene are ENHRY and SYGVKD. This CDR3 is 13 amino acids long. CDR3 loop: CAIQDRANQPQHF. CDR3 DNA: TGTGCCATCCAGGACAGAGCGAATCAGCCCCAGCATTTT.

V and J are TRBV29-1 and TRBJ2-2; D not certain. Germline V gives CDR1 SQVTM, CDR2 ANQGSEA. The CDR3 extends over 11 amino acids. Trimming pared 0 bases from V and 8 bases from J, leaving 4 bases between. The chain's CDR3 is CSVEDLGELFF. The DNA for the CDR3 is TGCAGCGTTGAAGATCTGGGGGAGCTGTTTTTT.

As to this clonotype: The junction departs from germline at one end; a sequencing error may be responsible. The CDR3 loop is CASSPIGGHYSDTQYF. The DNA of the CDR3 is TGTGCTAGCAGCCCGATCGGGGGGCACTACTCAGATACGCAGTATTTT. V and J are TRBV7-7 and TRBJ2-3; perhaps TRBD2 as D (7 bases). Germline values: CDR1 SSHAT, CDR2 FNYEAQ (reference sequence). This CDR3 spans 16 amino acids.

The chain has TRBV27 and TRBJ2-7; the match to TRBD2 covers 9 bases. Trimming removed 2 bases from V and 6 bases from J; junction bases left unmatched: 8. Germline V CDR1 and CDR2: MNHEY, SMNVEV (reference sequence). The CDR3 spans 15 residues. CDR3 in amino acids: CASSLMAGGPLEQYF. The CDR3, as DNA: TGTGCCAGCAGTTTAATGGCGGGAGGGCCCCTCGAGCAGTACTTC.

This chain links TRBV13 with TRBJ2-7, with D maybe TRBD1 (5 bases). The CDR3 runs to 15 residues. The V gene's germline CDR1 is PRHDT and CDR2 FYEKMQ (reference sequence). Trimming pared 0 bases from V and 3 bases from J, leaving 12 bases between. The CDR3 sequence: CASSLGQGRVYEQYV. CDR3 bases: TGTGCCAGCAGCTTAGGGCAGGGCCGAGTCTACGAGCAGTACGTC.

This chain uses TRBV6-1 with TRBJ2-3; 8 bases are shared with TRBD2. V lost 5 bases, J lost 2 bases, and 15 bases stayed unmatched. The CDR3 consists of 18 residues. CDR1 is MNHNS and CDR2 is SASEGT in the germline V gene. The CDR3 reads CASSHFTSGSIVTDTQYF. Here the CDR3 DNA reads TGTGCCAGCAGTCATTTTACGAGCGGGAGTATTGTCACAGATACGCAGTATTTT.

V gene TRBV2 combines with J gene TRBJ1-2; D not resolved. V lost 11 bases, J lost 8 bases, and 9 bases lay in between. This CDR3 is 9 amino acids long. Germline V lookup: CDR1 SNHLY, CDR2 FYNNEI. CDR3 coding DNA: TGTGCCCTAGAGGGCGGCTACACCTTC. Translated: CALEGGYTF.

The chain carries TRBV15 and TRBJ1-5; D not certain. CDR1 is LNHNV and CDR2 is YYDKDF in the germline V gene (reference sequence). CDR3 size: 12 residues. Deletions cut 0 bases from V and 11 bases from J, with 8 bases between. The CDR3 DNA reads TGTGCCACCAGCAGAGATCTAAGGACCCAGCATTTT. Residues: CATSRDLRTQHF.

The chain recombines TRBV25-1 with TRBJ2-5, with 11 nucleotides matching TRBD2. V was clipped by 3 bases and J by 0 bases; unmatched bases: 3. Germline lookup yields CDR1 MGHDK and CDR2 SYGVNS. The CDR3 length is 16 residues. The CDR3 DNA follows: TGTGCCAGCAGTGACCTAGCGGGAGGAGACCAAGAGACCCAGTACTTC. Amino acids: CASSDLAGGDQETQYF.

The V and J genes are TRBV15 and TRBJ2-2, with D uncertain. In germline, CDR1 is LNHNV, CDR2 YYDKDF (reference sequence). The CDR3 is 13 amino acids. V lost 7 bases and J lost 6, with 12 bases in between. CDR3 sequence (DNA): TGTGCCACCACTCAGGTGGGATCCGGGGAGCTGTTTTTT. Protein: CATTQVGSGELFF.

This clonotype is a singleton in its sample. The V call is TRBV3-1, the J call TRBJ2-1, with D possibly TRBD2 on 6 matching bases. The CDR3 length is 15 residues. Trimming took 4 bases from V and 5 from J, leaving 15 bases between them. Germline assignment: CDR1 LGHDT and CDR2 YNNKEL (reference sequence). The CDR3 sequence is CASSPDGTAHNEQFF. In DNA form, the CDR3 reads TGTGCCAGCAGCCCCGACGGGACTGCCCACAATGAGCAGTTCTTC.

J is TRBJ2-7 and V is TRBV7-8, with 10 bases that match TRBD2. V was clipped by 5 bases and J by 4 bases; unmatched bases: 5. Germline CDR1 is SGHVS and CDR2 is FQNEAQ. This CDR3 has 14 amino acids. The CDR3 here is CASSPMTSGYEQYF. DNA for the CDR3: TGTGCCAGCAGCCCCATGACTAGCGGGTACGAGCAGTACTTC.

The chain carries TRBV4-1 and TRBJ1-2, with D unclear. CDR3 length: 15 amino acids. Trimming removed 0 bases at V and 6 bases at J, with 14 bases between. Germline CDR1 and CDR2: MGHRA and YSYEKL. Written as DNA, the CDR3 is TGCGCCAGCAGCCAAGATCCGGAGCGCCGCCATGGCTACACCTTC. Encoded protein: CASSQDPERRHGYTF.

A single count supports this clonotype. This rearrangement joins TRBV4-1 to TRBJ2-4, with TRBD1 as a possible D gene (6 bases). Between the trimmed V and J ends, which lost 3 bases and 0 bases, there was a span of 12 bases. Germline V lookup: CDR1 MGHRA, CDR2 YSYEKL. The length of the CDR3 is 16 residues. As DNA, the CDR3 is TGCGCCAGCAGCCATCCACCAGGGGTAGCCAAAAACATTCAGTACTTC. Translating it yields CASSHPPGVAKNIQYF.

The V call is TRBV29-1, the J call TRBJ1-1, with no clear D. Trimming pared 2 bases from V and 8 bases from J, leaving 6 bases between. Germline V gives CDR1 SQVTM, CDR2 ANQGSEA. CDR3 length equals 10 residues. The chain's CDR3 is CSVELREAFF. The CDR3 nucleotides are TGCAGCGTTGAACTTCGAGAAGCTTTCTTT.

CDR3 region: CASSYVEGEAFF. For the CDR3, the DNA is TGTGCCAGCAGTTACGTAGAGGGTGAAGCTTTCTTT. This sequence joins TRBV6-2 or TRBV6-3 and TRBJ1-1; D is unresolved. V was trimmed by 2 bases and J by 7 bases, leaving 8 bases between them. Looked up from germline, CDR1 is MNHEY and CDR2 is SVGEGT. The CDR3 contains 12 residues.

The rearrangement joins TRBV7-9 to TRBJ2-1, with a weak D call TRBD2 (5 bases). The CDR3 contains 15 residues. Trimming removed 4 bases from V and 8 bases from J, with 18 bases in between. CDR1 and CDR2 (germline): SEHNR, FQNEAQ (reference sequence). As DNA, the CDR3 is TGTGCCAGCAGCTCCTGGGCAGGCGGGTTGGATGAGCAGTTCTTC. Its translation is CASSSWAGGLDEQFF.

This chain connects TRBV9 to TRBJ2-3; D not resolved. CDR1 and CDR2 from the germline V gene are SGDLS and YYNGEE. This CDR3 spans 15 amino acids. V dropped 2 bases and J dropped 0 bases, with 10 bases sitting between them. In nucleotides, the CDR3 is TGTGCCAGCAGCGTCGAAGGGCGCAGCACAGATACGCAGTATTTT. This sequence encodes CASSVEGRSTDTQYF.

DNA of the CDR3: TGTGCCAGCAGCTTAGAATCCCGGGAGCAGTTCTTC. As protein: CASSLESREQFF. This chain links TRBV7-9 with TRBJ2-1; unclear D gene. CDR1 and CDR2 from the germline V gene are SEHNR and FQNEAQ (reference sequence). The CDR3 has 12 residues. Between the trimmed V and J ends, which lost 1 base and 10 bases, there was a span of 8 bases.

The rearrangement links TRBV20-1 to TRBJ2-3; maybe TRBD2 (6 bases). V was clipped by 8 bases and J by 5 bases, with 14 bases between them. The CDR3 sequence is 12 residues long. Germline V gene data show CDR1 as DFQATT and CDR2 as SNEGSKA (reference sequence). CDR3 residues: CSPRGTKDTQYF. The CDR3 DNA follows: TGCAGTCCGCGGGGAACTAAAGATACGCAGTATTTT.